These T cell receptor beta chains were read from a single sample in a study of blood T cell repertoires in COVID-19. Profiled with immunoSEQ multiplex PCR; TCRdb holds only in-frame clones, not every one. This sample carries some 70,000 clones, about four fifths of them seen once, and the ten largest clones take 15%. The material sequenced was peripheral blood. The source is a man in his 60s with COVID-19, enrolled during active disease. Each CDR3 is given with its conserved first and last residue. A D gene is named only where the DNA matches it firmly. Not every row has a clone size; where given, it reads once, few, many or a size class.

CSVSTPGQAEAFF,TGCAGCGTCTCAACTCCGGGACAGGCTGAAGCTTTCTTT,TRBJ1-1,NA,TRBV29-1,TRBD1
CASSSSSGGQYF,TGTGCCAGCAGCAGTTCATCAGGGGGGCAGTACTTC,TRBJ2-7,few,TRBV3-1/TRBV3-2,TRBD1
CASSYPSWRDGNTIYF,TGTGCCAGCAGTTACCCCTCCTGGAGGGATGGAAACACCATATATTTT,TRBJ1-3,once,TRBV28,NA
CASSLTGTYSNQPQHF,TGTGCCAGCAGTTTGACAGGGACCTATAGCAATCAGCCCCAGCATTTT,TRBJ1-5,NA,TRBV6-2/TRBV6-3,TRBD1
CASSLVGQGAFRDTF,NA,TRBJ1-2,NA,TRBV7-2,NA
CASSLDRAVQPQHF,TGTGCCAGTAGTCTCGACAGGGCCGTTCAGCCCCAGCATTTT,TRBJ1-5,NA,TRBV19,TRBD1
CASSDPRRGTYNEQFF,TGTGCCAGTAGTGATCCAAGGCGGGGGACCTACAATGAGCAGTTCTTC,TRBJ2-1,NA,TRBV19,TRBD2
CASTNRGNEQFF,TGTGCCAGCACCAACAGGGGGAATGAGCAGTTCTTC,TRBJ2-1,NA,TRBV6-6,TRBD1
CASSQVGGDTEAFF,TGTGCCAGCAGCCAAGTGGGGGGGGACACTGAAGCTTTCTTT,TRBJ1-1,NA,TRBV3-1/TRBV3-2,NA
CASKLGEENIQYF,TGTGCCAGTAAATTGGGGGAGGAAAACATTCAGTACTTC,TRBJ2-4,NA,TRBV19,NA
CASDRGQGNTIYF,TGTGCCAGCGATAGGGGGCAAGGAAACACCATATATTTT,TRBJ1-3,NA,TRBV12-3/TRBV12-4,TRBD1
CASSSAGVGSTDTQYF,TGTGCCAGCAGCTCGGCGGGGGTAGGATCTACAGATACGCAGTATTTT,TRBJ2-3,NA,TRBV5-4,TRBD2
CASGGGSTDTQYF,TGTGCCAGCGGGGGGGGGAGCACAGATACGCAGTATTTT,TRBJ2-3,NA,TRBV19,TRBD2
CASSQVGQGVEKLFF,TGCGCCAGCAGCCAAGTGGGACAGGGGGTTGAAAAACTGTTTTTT,TRBJ1-4,NA,TRBV4-1,TRBD1
CSARQGYEQYF,TGCAGTGCTAGGCAGGGTTACGAGCAGTACTTC,TRBJ2-7,NA,TRBV20-1,NA
CASSRGTSGSYEQYF,TGTGCCAGTAGTCGCGGGACTAGCGGCTCCTACGAGCAGTACTTC,TRBJ2-7,few,TRBV19,TRBD2
CASSATITGELFF,TGTGCCAGCAGCGCGACAATCACCGGGGAGCTGTTTTTT,TRBJ2-2,NA,TRBV7-3,NA
CATNPGWGPGANVLTF,TGTGCCACCAACCCGGGGTGGGGGCCTGGGGCCAACGTCCTGACTTTC,TRBJ2-6,NA,TRBV24-1,NA
CSVQGGYGNQPQHF,TGCAGCGTTCAGGGGGGTTATGGAAATCAGCCCCAGCATTTT,TRBJ1-5,few,TRBV29-1,TRBD1
CASRPTGSSDTQYF,TGCGCCAGCAGACCGACAGGGTCATCAGATACGCAGTATTTT,TRBJ2-3,NA,TRBV5-1,TRBD1
CAWSVPSEQYF,TGTGCCTGGAGTGTACCCAGCGAGCAGTACTTC,TRBJ2-7,NA,TRBV30,NA
CASRQGRDTEAFF,TGTGCCAGCCGACAGGGACGGGACACTGAAGCTTTCTTT,TRBJ1-1,NA,TRBV5-5,TRBD1
CASSGGTGWEQYF,TGTGCCAGCAGTGGGGGGACAGGTTGGGAGCAGTACTTC,TRBJ2-7,NA,TRBV2,TRBD1
CSVEDRHYGYTF,TGCAGCGTTGAAGATCGTCACTATGGCTACACCTTC,TRBJ1-2,few,TRBV29-1,NA
CASSSQGGETQYF,TGTGCCAGCAGCTCCCAGGGTGGAGAGACCCAGTACTTC,TRBJ2-5,NA,TRBV7-3,NA
CATSDTDRGKKFF,TGTGCCACCAGTGATACCGACAGGGGAAAAAAGTTTTTT,TRBJ2-2,NA,TRBV24-1,TRBD1
CASSSTVNEQFF,TGTGCCAGCAGCTCGACAGTCAATGAGCAGTTCTTC,TRBJ2-1,NA,TRBV5-4,NA
CASSPRGLETQYF,TGTGCCAGCAGCCCCCGCGGGTTGGAGACCCAGTACTTC,TRBJ2-5,NA,TRBV7-2,NA
CASGSPRRGSPLHF,TGTGCCAGTGGGTCCCCCCGCAGGGGTTCACCCCTCCACTTT,TRBJ1-6,NA,TRBV19,NA
CASSEGSGNTQYF,TGTGCCAGCAGTGAAGGTAGCGGGAATACGCAGTATTTT,TRBJ2-3,NA,TRBV6-4,TRBD2
CATSDRLGGQPQHF,TGTGCCACCAGTGATAGACTAGGAGGTCAGCCCCAGCATTTT,TRBJ1-5,NA,TRBV24-1,NA
CASSPSAGLGSPLHF,TGTGCCAGCAGTCCCTCCGCGGGTCTGGGATCACCCCTCCACTTT,TRBJ1-6,few,TRBV2,NA
CASSWYRPLAGGQYNEQFF,TGTGCCAGCAGTTGGTACAGACCCCTGGCGGGAGGGCAGTACAATGAGCAGTTCTTC,TRBJ2-1,NA,TRBV6-2/TRBV6-3,TRBD2
CASREGTGQPQHF,TGTGCCAGCAGGGAGGGGACGGGGCAGCCCCAGCATTTT,TRBJ1-5,NA,TRBV2,NA
CAWSVDRMDQPQHF,TGTGCCTGGAGTGTCGACAGGATGGATCAGCCCCAGCATTTT,TRBJ1-5,once,TRBV30,NA
CASSPGQGAYEQYF,TGTGCCAGCAGCCCCGGACAGGGAGCCTACGAGCAGTACTTC,TRBJ2-7,NA,TRBV7-3,TRBD1
CASSSGQGELYEQYF,TGCGCCAGCAGCTCCGGACAGGGTGAACTCTACGAGCAGTACTTC,TRBJ2-7,NA,TRBV5-1,TRBD1